This T cell receptor (beta chain) was sequenced during a study of vaccination and CD4 T cells after COVID-19. This clonotype was seen more than once but under ten times. What it binds is unknown. V lost 1 base and J 9 bases, leaving 13 bases between the germline ends. Per germline, CDR1 MNHEY and CDR2 SVGAGI. The CDR3 spans 15 residues. Sample treatment: roughly ten-day PBMC culture with coronavirus spike peptide pools or control peptides (ViraFEST assay). From the unexposed donor, CD4+ T cells were collected ahead of the COVID-19 pandemic (2011-2018). Cultured CD4+ T-cell DNA underwent Oncomine TCR Beta short-read sequencing. From cultured CD4+ T cells, genomic DNA was extracted. MiXCR was run by TCRdb on the PCR reads, yielding one entry per CDR3 protein. The sample carries around 9,700 distinct CDR3 sequences, about 35% recorded once.

The clonotype was recovered from a human donor in good health. The gene calls are TRBV6-5 and TRBJ1-6, with D uncertain. What was sequenced was CD4+ T cells from blood, cultured in vitro. CDR3 DNA sequence: TGTGCCAGCAGTTACTTCAGGACCCCAGTTTCACCCCTCCACTTT. Its translation: CASSYFRTPVSPLHF.